This TCR beta chain was recorded in a study of cytomegalovirus exposure and HLA in healthy donors (dated by TCRdb to the late 2010s). For the study in its entirety: An earlier analysis of approximately 550 of the donors reported approximately 270 Gb of sequence data and roughly 100 million unique TCR beta sequences from roughly 180 million T cells. About 310 gigabases of sequencing data and 70 million to 85 million unique TCR sequences were included in an early release covering about 600 HLA-typed donors. Among the roughly 390 genotyped donors, 81% belonged to the genetic ancestry cluster associated with self-reported Caucasian donors. The study aimed to test whether cataloging public T cell receptors could reveal signatures of past pathogen exposure. The study used immunosequencing to profile the T cell repertoires of approximately 640 subjects and linked those repertoires to cytomegalovirus serostatus. A separate validation cohort of approximately 130 different subjects was used in addition to the roughly 720-subject first cohort. The study combined high-throughput TCR immunosequencing, statistical association of individual TCRs with disease status, and machine learning to predict cytomegalovirus infection status. A later analysis re-examined previously published TCR beta repertoires from 500 to 700 donors and added high-resolution HLA genotyping to investigate patterns of TCR occurrence. Rather than drawing on any new phenotypic data, the later analysis identified candidate immune exposures from TCR beta sequences and the way those sequences occurred across donors. In an earlier analysis of a few hundred of the donors, high-throughput TCR beta sequencing was used to judge whether each TCR beta V gene segment behaved as functional or pseudogenic. Donor age, sex, ethnicity and CMV serostatus were collected together with the repertoire data. In a later genetic analysis, genome-wide SNP genotypes for about 55% of the roughly 670 donors were used, and that subset was treated as a discovery cohort. Every discovery cohort repertoire had been produced on one sequencing platform. HLA typing included class I and class II loci at four-digit resolution. The number of typed donors differed by locus: about 620-630 for A, B, C, DRB1 and DQB1; approximately 520 for DQA1; around 580 for DPA1; and some 470 for DPB1. Several DR-DQ haplotypes were treated as single units for association and clustering because of strong linkage in the cohort. Among some 400 genotyped donors of the cohort, an average of roughly 230,000 unique TCR beta nucleotide sequences was sequenced per donor, of which 15% to 20% were non-productive.

Overall results and qualifications from the work: About 15 rarely observed V segments, including chromosome 9 orphons, were excluded from the earlier analysis of a few hundred of the donors because counts were too low. Strong co-occurrence of HLA alleles, especially DR and DQ, made assigning TCR associations to individual alleles difficult. For the cohort, immune exposure information was limited to CMV serostatus. A later genetic analysis reported fewer N-insertions in productive TCRs among donors in an Asian-associated ancestry cluster than the roughly 700-donor mean. The 87-base-pair reads could not distinguish some IMGT-functional V segments, including TRBV6-2 and TRBV6-3, so those segments were excluded. According to the authors, the approach could potentially be generalized to other disease states and immunological phenotypes. A later analysis reported that several top co-occurrence clusters appeared linked to parvovirus B19, influenza, CMV and Epstein-Barr virus. An association between a missense DCLRE1C variant and V-gene and J-gene trimming of TCR beta chains was found in a later genetic analysis and replicated in an independent cohort. Because some donors lacked HLA typing at each locus, the association tests relied only on the typed subset. A further reported finding was that TCR beta sequences accurately predicted the HLA-A and HLA-B alleles for most subjects in the first cohort. A later analysis found that HLA-associated TCR beta chains were more clonally expanded and had lower generation probabilities than equally common non-associated chains. According to a later analysis, most CMV-associated TCR beta chains appeared to be HLA-restricted, and the HLA associations seemed to be driven largely by CMV exposure. At a false discovery rate of 0.05, a later analysis linked some 17,000 TCR beta sequences to specific HLA alleles. Across donors, most TCR sequences were observed very rarely, whereas some public TCRs were present in many individuals. A cluster of highly shared sequence variants was judged likely to represent a technical artifact of the sequencing pipeline. The classifier was reported to diagnose cytomegalovirus status with high specificity and sensitivity in both the original and validation cohorts. The presence/absence analyses assumed that sequencing depth was roughly uniform across donors, and that assumption may not be true. Linkage disequilibrium might explain the correlated functional status among segregating V segments, but an unknown experimental factor could not be excluded. In a later analysis, the rate of TCR association differed among HLA loci, with DRB1 alleles having the most associated TCRs and HLA-C alleles having the fewest. In an earlier analysis of about 600 of the donors, most TCR beta V segments appeared in productive rearrangements about 87% or about 30% of the time, broadly matching IMGT annotations. In this cohort, only TCR beta chains were sequenced, and detectable features were limited by the absence of alpha or paired-chain data. A few of the identified cytomegalovirus-associated TCR beta chains were confirmed in vitro to be specific for cytomegalovirus antigens. In the study, some 160 TCR beta chains were listed as associated with cytomegalovirus.

The protocol used for the library was the immunoSEQ multiplex PCR assay. For the multiplex PCR, a mixture combining 60 forward primers for TCR Vbeta segments and 13 reverse primers for TCR Jbeta segments was used. The CDR3 region of rearranged TCR beta genes was amplified from genomic DNA by a multiplex PCR assay. On the Illumina HiSeq System, the amplified TCR beta libraries were sequenced as 87-base-pair reads. In the authors' own workflow: A later analysis counted 65 million to 90 million unique TCR beta chains across the 550 to 800 repertoires, and around 9.9 million of these chains were shared by at least two donors. A nearest-neighbor algorithm error-corrected the raw reads and collapsed the reads into unique sequences, merging closely related sequences to remove PCR and sequencing errors. Alignment of CDR3 sequences to IMGT reference sequences was used to assign V, D and J gene segments. For a sequence to be retained, a match of at least six nucleotides to both a V gene segment and a J gene segment was required. A rearrangement was called productive if the CDR3 had no stop codons and remained in frame with V and J, and every other rearrangement was called non-productive. Following IMGT convention, CDR3 was defined as the stretch from the second conserved V-encoded cysteine to the conserved J-encoded phenylalanine. The earlier analysis of approximately 590 of the donors excluded any sequence lacking an unambiguous match to a single V gene segment. An earlier analysis of a few hundred of the donors classified V segments as functional when productive rearrangements were above 56.7% and as segregating when the standard deviation between donors was above 5%. A statistical classification framework was developed to diagnose cytomegalovirus status using the catalog of TCR beta chain sequences. A later analysis assigned V and J genes by comparing TCR nucleotide sequences with IMGT/GENE-DB human TR gene sequences. Using the TCRdist pipeline, a later analysis assigned CDR3 sequences along with most-parsimonious VDJ recombination scenarios. In a later analysis, each TCR beta chain was defined by its CDR3 amino acid sequence together with its V-gene family, and reads without a unique V-gene family were excluded. In a later analysis, 450 to 600 highly shared, low-generation-probability nucleotide sequences were removed to address suspected cross-contamination and a sequencing artifact. A later analysis calculated a clonal expansion index for each public chain from normalized within-repertoire ranks of inferred template counts. In a later analysis, generation probabilities were computed with a VDJ recombination model fitted to out-of-frame rearrangements, and the resulting probabilities were checked against IGoR. In a later analysis, TCR-TCR, TCR-HLA and TCR-CMV co-occurrence was scored with hypergeometric tests, and a repertoire-size bias correction was applied to TCR pairs. To estimate false discovery rates, a later analysis permuted the HLA or CMV assignments 20 times. In a later analysis, co-occurring TCRs were grouped using DBSCAN, with TCRdist sequence similarity added in when clustering inside HLA-allele-positive subsets. Repertoires with fewer than 30,000 or more than 120,000 public chains, plus five repertoires with anomalous nucleotide sharing, were excluded from co-occurrence clustering. The immuneACCESS repertoire file appears here via TCRdb, limited to in-frame rearrangements. These files lack a portion of the clones; in checked studies, under half of the deficit traces to unresolved V genes, and the cause of the others is not known. The D gene and trimming were derived from the DNA, and the V and J assignments and clone size from that table. The sample table records about 160,000 clones; about 79% of these occur just once. The top ten constitute 6.4% of the sample.

CDR1 and CDR2 (LNHDA, SQIVND) derive from the germline V gene (reference sequence). Ends trimmed: V by 6 bases, J by 5 bases; bases unmatched to a gene: 16. The CDR3 starts with the cysteine, ends with the phenylalanine, and has 18 residues. The entry retains the CDR3 DNA only, 54 bases that are in frame from base 1. As for this clone: Its binding antigen is unknown. No base qualities exist here, and no much larger clone lies one base off it.

The cohort was made up of hundreds of healthy bone marrow donors. At the time of sampling, every cohort member was nominally healthy, though immune exposures that went unrecorded were likely present. The donor tested CMV seropositive and was one of the 289 seropositive cohort members. Every donor gave a peripheral blood sample, and the peripheral blood mononuclear cells from that sample were used for TCR beta sequencing. Genomic DNA extraction from the blood cell samples was performed with the Qiagen DNeasy Blood Extraction Kit. The TCR sequence derives from a man between 50 and 59 years old in good health and CMV-seropositive. In this chain, TRBV19 is recombined with TRBJ1-1, with 12 bases in between that match TRBD1. Material: PBMCs. The DNA sequence follows: TGTGCCAGTAGCTCTTTCCGGGACAGGGGGCGGGGGGGTACTGAAGCTTTCTTT. Its protein is CASSSFRDRGRGGTEAFF.